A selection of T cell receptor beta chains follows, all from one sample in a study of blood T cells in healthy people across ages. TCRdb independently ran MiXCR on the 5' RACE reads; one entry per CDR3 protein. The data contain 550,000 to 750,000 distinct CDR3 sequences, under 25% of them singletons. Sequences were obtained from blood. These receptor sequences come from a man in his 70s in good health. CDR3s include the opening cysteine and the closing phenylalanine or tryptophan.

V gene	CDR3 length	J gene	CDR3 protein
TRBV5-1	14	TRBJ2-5	CASSLAGRTETQYF
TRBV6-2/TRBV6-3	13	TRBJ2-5	CASRLAAQETQYF
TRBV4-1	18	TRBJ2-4	CASSQEVGSRIAKNIQYF
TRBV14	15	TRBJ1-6	CASSQLQGSTSPLHF
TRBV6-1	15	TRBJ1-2	CASREDTGEGYGYTF
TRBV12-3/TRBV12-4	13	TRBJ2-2	CASSFRMVGELFF
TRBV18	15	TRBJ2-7	CASSPAGQGAYEQYF
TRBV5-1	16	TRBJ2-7	CASSNEGGRIPYEQYF
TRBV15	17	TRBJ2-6	CATSRGKDRAGANVLTF
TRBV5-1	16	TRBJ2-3	CASSWTSGGSTDTQYF
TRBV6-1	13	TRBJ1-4	CASSATQTGKLFF
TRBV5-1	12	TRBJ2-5	CASSFPTGGLYF
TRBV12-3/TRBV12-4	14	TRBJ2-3	CASRPPLGAGTQYF
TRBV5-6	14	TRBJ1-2	CASSLGSGTYGYTF
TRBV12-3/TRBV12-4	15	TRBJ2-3	CASSTPPGVADTQYF
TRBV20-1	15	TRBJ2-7	CSARDWSGRAVEQYF
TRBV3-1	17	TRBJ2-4	CASSQDRVERAKNIQYF
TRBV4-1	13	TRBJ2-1	CASSQGMGDEQFF
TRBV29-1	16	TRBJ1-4	CSVSSDRGRTNEKLFF
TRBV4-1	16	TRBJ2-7	CASSQDGAGVPYEQYF
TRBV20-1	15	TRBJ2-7	CSARDGALSSYEQYF
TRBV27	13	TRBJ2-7	CASCGTGDYEQYF
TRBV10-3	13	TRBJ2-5	CATSDGARETQYF
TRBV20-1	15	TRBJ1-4	CSAREGTGNNEKLFF
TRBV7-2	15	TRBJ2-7	CASSLLKGNSGEQYF
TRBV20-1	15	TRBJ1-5	CSARVGPSSDQPQHF
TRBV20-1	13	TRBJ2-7	CSARDQQAYEQYF
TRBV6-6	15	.	CASSYPFLGENEQYF
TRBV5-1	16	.	CASSMASGSSGNEQFF
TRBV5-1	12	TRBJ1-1	CASSLVEGEAFF
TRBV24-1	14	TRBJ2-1	CATSVSGSGNEQFF
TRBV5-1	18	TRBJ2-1	CASSLGPGGAGSYNEQFF
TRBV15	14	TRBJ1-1	CATRRDSLNTEAFF
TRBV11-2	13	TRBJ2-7	CASSLGLDGEQYF
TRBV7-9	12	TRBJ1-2	CASSLYIYGYTF
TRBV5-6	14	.	CASSLRERDHEQYF
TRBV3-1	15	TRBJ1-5	CASSHQSGGGQPQHF
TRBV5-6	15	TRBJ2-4	CASRRGEIRENIQYF
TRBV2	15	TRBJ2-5	CASSEGTWRGETQYF
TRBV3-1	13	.	CASHASGRYEQYF
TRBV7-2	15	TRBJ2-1	CASSFDRGSANEQFF
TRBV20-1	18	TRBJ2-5	CSARETWTSGSLGKTQYF
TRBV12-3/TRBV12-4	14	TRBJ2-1	CASTRAGFYNEQFF
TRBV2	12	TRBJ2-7	CASSENYYEQYF
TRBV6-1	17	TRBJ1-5	CATGGQGGPNSNQPQHF
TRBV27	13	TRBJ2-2	CASRLAGDGELFF
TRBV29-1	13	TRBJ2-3	CSVERGMANTQYF
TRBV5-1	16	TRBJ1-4	CASSATGGSTNEKLFF
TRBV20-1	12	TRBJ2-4	CSAPDLTNIQYF
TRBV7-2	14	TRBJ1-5	CASRPFQSDQPQHF
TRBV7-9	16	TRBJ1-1	CASSYPPGIIYSEAFF